The source of this TCR beta chain is a study of blood T cell repertoires in COVID-19. Study background: PBMCs, B-cell-depleted T cells, or T cells provided the cDNA or gDNA that made up the material.

Participants were aged about 18 to 100 years from roughly 25 US areas. Donors in Cohort 3 who had recovered were those with two negative PCRs, healthcare professional clearance, or resolution of their symptoms. Clones were read by immunoSEQ multiplex PCR, and TCRdb kept only the in-frame ones, dropping some. The sample contains roughly 250,000 clones, around 89% of which appear only once. This CDR3 has 13 amino acids. V was cut by 1 base and J by 2 bases, with 5 bases left in between. Germline CDR1 MGHRA, CDR2 YSYEKL. The chain is built from TRBV4-1 and TRBJ1-2; D gene unclear. The origin of this receptor is a man in his forties who had recovered from COVID-19. Source material: PBMCs or T cells enriched from blood (not recorded which). Here the CDR3 reads CASSQAPNYGYTF. Written as DNA, the CDR3 is TGCGCCAGCAGCCAAGCCCCAAACTATGGCTACACCTTC.